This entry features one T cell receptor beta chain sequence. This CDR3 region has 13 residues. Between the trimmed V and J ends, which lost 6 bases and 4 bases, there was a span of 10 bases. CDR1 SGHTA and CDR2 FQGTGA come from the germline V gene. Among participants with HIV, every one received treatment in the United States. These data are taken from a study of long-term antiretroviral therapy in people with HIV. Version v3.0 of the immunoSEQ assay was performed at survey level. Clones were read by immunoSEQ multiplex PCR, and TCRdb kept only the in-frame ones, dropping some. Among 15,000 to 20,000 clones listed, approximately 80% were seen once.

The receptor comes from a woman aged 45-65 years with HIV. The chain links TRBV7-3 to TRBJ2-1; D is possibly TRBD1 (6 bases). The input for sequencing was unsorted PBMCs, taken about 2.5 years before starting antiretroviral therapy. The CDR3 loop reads CASSTRGYNEQFF. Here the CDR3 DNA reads TGTGCCAGCAGTACGAGGGGGTACAATGAGCAGTTCTTC.